The TCR beta chain described here comes from a study of vaccination effects on CD4 cells after COVID-19. Study overall: Sampling occurred a median 72 days post second dose, range 14 to 241.

Measured with immunoSEQ multiplex PCR; TCRdb has only the in-frame clones, and not every one. The sample shows some 50,000 clones, around three quarters of them seen only once. As regards this clone: Its antigen remains unknown.

V was pared by 3 bases and J by 0 bases, with 9 bases between. Per germline, CDR1 MNHNS and CDR2 SASEGT. The CDR3 has 15 residues. Following 10 days of culture, CD4+ T cells were isolated. The person had PCR-confirmed SARS-CoV-2 infection between March and December 2020. Participants each got two BNT162b2 or mRNA-1273 vaccine doses. This clonotype was sampled from a human donor who had a prior SARS-CoV-2 infection. The sample consisted of CD4+ T cells from PBMCs cultured without peptide, taken after COVID-19 vaccination. The chain carries TRBV6-1 and TRBJ2-1; D gene unclear. DNA for the CDR3: TGTGCCAGCAGTGACCTAATAGACTCCTACAATGAGCAGTTCTTC. Its translation: CASSDLIDSYNEQFF.